This T cell receptor beta chain appears in the sequencing data of a study of early T cells in non-severe SARS-CoV-2 infection. Trimming cost V 5 bases and J 1 base, with 12 bases left between them. The CDR3 is 14 residues long. CDR1 is PRHDT and CDR2 is FYEKMQ in the germline V gene (reference sequence). TCRdb re-called the 5' RACE reads with MiXCR, one entry per CDR3 protein. The sample lists 40,000 to 55,000 distinct CDR3 sequences, about 10% seen once, with roughly 8.3% in the top ten. The sequence was obtained from an adult who was a healthcare worker with PCR-confirmed SARS-CoV-2 infection or an uninfected control (not recorded which). The J gene is TRBJ2-7, the V gene TRBV13; a possible D gene is TRBD1 (6 bases). Sequenced input: whole blood. The CDR3 nucleotides are TGTGCCAGCAGCGTCAACAGGGCTTCCTACGAGCAGTACTTC. Residues: CASSVNRASYEQYF.